The rows below give T cell receptor beta chains drawn from one sample of a study of blood T cell repertoires in COVID-19. The assay was immunoSEQ multiplex PCR, and TCRdb's table has in-frame clones only and misses some. Seen here are about 32,000 clones, approximately 93% observed once, and the top ten hold over 0.7%. The source material was peripheral blood. These TCRs come from a male donor with active COVID-19. The CDR3 runs from the conserved cysteine through the conserved F or W. Each record gives: clone size, V gene, J gene, D gene, CDR3 DNA, CDR3 protein. D genes are given only for firm matches. The size entry is marked missing in some rows and otherwise reads once, few, many or a size class.

-	TRBV7-3	TRBJ2-5	-	TGTGCCAGCAGCTTTAGTCCAGGGCCGACAGAGACCCAGTACTTC	CASSFSPGPTETQYF
-	TRBV5-4	TRBJ2-5	TRBD1	TGTGCCAGCAGCCGCACTACAGGGGGCGGGGAGACCCAGTACTTC	CASSRTTGGGETQYF
-	TRBV5-8	TRBJ2-2	TRBD2	TGTGCCAGCAGCTGGGGGAGGGTTCAAGGCACCGGGGAGCTGTTTTTT	CASSWGRVQGTGELFF
once	TRBV9	TRBJ1-2	-	TGTGCCAGCACTTACAGGGAGAACTATGGCTACACCTTC	CASTYRENYGYTF
once	TRBV28	TRBJ1-6	-	TGTGCCAGCCGCCCCGGGGGGGTAGTTTCACCCCTCCACTTT	CASRPGGVVSPLHF
-	TRBV7-9	TRBJ1-3	-	TGTGCCGCCGAGGCAGTATACTTAGGAAACACCATATATTTT	CAAEAVYLGNTIYF
once	TRBV7-9	TRBJ1-5	-	TGTGCCAGCAGCTCCGGAGGGGATCTGAATCAGCCCCAGCATTTT	CASSSGGDLNQPQHF
-	TRBV27	TRBJ2-3	TRBD2	TGTGCCAGCAAGATCGGGGGAGGGTTCACAGATACGCAGTATTTT	CASKIGGGFTDTQYF
-	TRBV4-1	TRBJ2-2	TRBD2	TGCGCCAGCAGCCTTACGGGACTAGCGGTCGGGGAGCTGTTTTTT	CASSLTGLAVGELFF
-	TRBV4-3	TRBJ1-2	-	TGCGCCAGCAGCCAAGATTACAGTAACAGTAGATCCTATGGCTACACCTTC	CASSQDYSNSRSYGYTF
once	TRBV30	TRBJ1-2	-	TGTGCCTGGAGCTGGAGCGGAAACTATGGCTACACCTTC	CAWSWSGNYGYTF